A single sample is the source of the 31 T cell receptor beta chains below, sequenced in a study of blood T cell repertoires in COVID-19. Here immunoSEQ multiplex PCR was the method, and the copy in TCRdb shows in-frame clones only, minus some. The table shows about 180,000 clones, with roughly 88% occurring only once. What was sequenced was PBMCs or T cells enriched from blood (not recorded which). All receptors derive from a woman between 25 and 40 years old who had recovered from COVID-19.

This chain uses TRBV6-5 with TRBJ1-1; the D gene is possibly TRBD1 (6 bases). Germline CDR1 is MNHEY and CDR2 is SVGAGI. V was trimmed by 8 bases and J by 0 bases, leaving 13 bases between them. The CDR3 is made up of 14 amino acids. The CDR3 loop is CASESPGVNTEAFF. In DNA form, the CDR3 reads TGTGCCAGCGAGTCCCCAGGGGTGAACACTGAAGCTTTCTTT.

This clone was found once. Here the CDR3 reads CATSRDRQGPETEAFF. The CDR3 DNA sequence: TGTGCCACCAGCAGAGATCGACAGGGGCCGGAGACTGAAGCTTTCTTT. The chain combines TRBV15 with TRBJ1-1; 8 bases are a match to TRBD1. Unmatched junction bases numbered 8, after V lost 0 bases and J lost 5 bases. CDR1 is LNHNV, CDR2 YYDKDF, per germline (reference sequence). The CDR3 is 16 amino acids.

The chain couples TRBV19 to TRBJ1-5, with 7 positions matching TRBD1. Germline values: CDR1 LNHDA, CDR2 SQIVND (reference sequence). The CDR3 loop spans 16 amino acids. The J segment lost 2 bases and the V segment lost 5 bases, leaving 9 bases of the junction unmatched. CDR3 bases: TGTGCCAGTAGTCAACAGGGGCTCGTAGGCAATCAGCCCCAGCATTTT. Translating it yields CASSQQGLVGNQPQHF.

The genes are TRBV25-1 and TRBJ2-2; D perhaps matches TRBD2 (6 bases). Per the germline V gene, CDR1 is MGHDK and CDR2 is SYGVNS. There are 16 residues in the CDR3. Trimming removed 1 base at V and 6 bases at J, with 15 bases between. Here the CDR3 reads CASSESFGGQAGELFF. The CDR3 coding sequence is TGTGCCAGCAGTGAATCTTTTGGAGGGCAGGCCGGGGAGCTGTTTTTT.

The chain joins TRBV19 to TRBJ1-5; TRBD1 aligns across 9 bases. This CDR3 is 16 amino acids long. The V and J ends lost 9 bases and 7 bases, in that order; junction bases with no gene match: 16. Germline CDR1 and CDR2: LNHDA and SQIVND (reference sequence). CDR3: CASSGKQGAGGQPQHF. CDR3 DNA: TGTGCCAGCTCCGGTAAACAGGGGGCAGGGGGCCAGCCCCAGCATTTT. The full variable domain, its missing parts supplied by reference TRBV19 and TRBJ1-5, is DGGITQSPKYLFRKEGQNVTLSCEQNLNHDAMYWYRQDPGQGLRLIYYSQIVNDFQKGDIAEGYSVSREKKESFPLTVTSAQKNPTAFYLCASSGKQGAGGQPQHFGDGTRLSIL.

The CDR3 nucleotides are TGTGCCAGCAGCCCTTTCATGGGCGGGGAGACCCAGTACTTC. This gives the protein CASSPFMGGETQYF. The chain carries TRBV3-1 (or the pseudogene TRBV3-2) and TRBJ2-5; possible D gene TRBD2, 5 bases. The CDR3 loop spans 14 amino acids. With 4 bases removed from V and 5 bases from J, the gap between germline ends came to 14 bases. Germline V gene sequence: CDR1 LGHDT, CDR2 YNNKEL (reference sequence).

This sequence joins TRBV20-1 and TRBJ1-2; no clear D gene. The CDR3 spans 11 residues. Between the trimmed V and J ends, which lost 4 bases and 3 bases, there was a span of 6 bases. CDR1 is DFQATT and CDR2 is SNEGSKA in the germline V gene (reference sequence). As DNA, the CDR3 is TGCAGTGCTACGCCGGACTATGGCTACACCTTC. Translation: CSATPDYGYTF.

The chain carries TRBV3-1 (or the pseudogene TRBV3-2) and TRBJ2-6, with a possible D match to TRBD1 (5 bases). The CDR3 is made up of 19 amino acids. The V end lost 3 bases, the J end lost 1 base, and 19 bases lay between the germline ends. Germline CDR1 LGHDT, CDR2 YNNKEL (reference sequence). Here the CDR3 DNA reads TGTGCCAGCAGCCATGTGCCTAGGGGCAAAAGGTCTGGGGCCAACGTCCTGACTTTC. Translation: CASSHVPRGKRSGANVLTF.

The rearrangement joins TRBV5-6 to TRBJ1-2; no clear D gene. The V gene's germline CDR1 is SGHDT and CDR2 YYEEEE. Trimming left V 2 bases short and J 5 bases short, with 13 bases between. The CDR3 has 14 residues. CDR3 region: CASSFSIVLYGYTF. The CDR3 DNA follows: TGTGCCAGCAGCTTCTCCATAGTTCTTTATGGCTACACCTTC.

This sequence joins TRBV9 and TRBJ1-2; no clear D. CDR3 length equals 13 residues. Trimming removed 2 bases from V and 6 bases from J, with 11 bases in between. Germline V gene lookup returns CDR1 SGDLS and CDR2 YYNGEE. CDR3 sequence (DNA): TGTGCCAGCAGCGTCGCGGGATGGGATGGCTACACCTTC. It encodes CASSVAGWDGYTF.

V is TRBV7-2 and J is TRBJ1-3; a weak D match, TRBD1 (6 bases). Germline lookup yields CDR1 SGHTA and CDR2 FQGNSA. The CDR3 has 17 amino acids. V lost 1 base and J lost 0, with 13 bases in between. CDR3 bases: TGTGCCAGCAGCTTAGTTCCTGTGACAGGCTCTGGAAACACCATATATTTT. Residues: CASSLVPVTGSGNTIYF.

The chain combines TRBV2 with TRBJ1-1; tentative D call: TRBD1 (5 bases). V gave up 2 bases and J gave up 0 bases, with 13 bases separating them. CDR1 SNHLY and CDR2 FYNNEI come from the germline V gene. This CDR3 has 16 amino acids. This chain's CDR3 is CASSEYLGPMNTEAFF. CDR3 nucleotide sequence: TGTGCCAGCAGTGAATACCTGGGGCCGATGAACACTGAAGCTTTCTTT.

This chain uses TRBV3-1 (or the pseudogene TRBV3-2) with TRBJ2-5; 8 bases match TRBD2. Looked up from germline, CDR1 is LGHDT and CDR2 is YNNKEL (reference sequence). V lost 5 bases, J lost 2 bases, and 10 bases stayed unmatched. The CDR3 totals 16 residues. The CDR3 sequence is CASSSLAGGGQETQYF. The CDR3 DNA sequence: TGTGCCAGCAGCTCCCTGGCGGGAGGTGGACAAGAGACCCAGTACTTC.

The chain recombines TRBV3-1 (or the pseudogene TRBV3-2) with TRBJ1-6; perhaps TRBD1 as D (6 bases). Between the trimmed V and J ends, which lost 6 bases and 9 bases, there was a span of 18 bases. The CDR3 is 15 residues long. Germline lookup yields CDR1 LGHDT and CDR2 YNNKEL (reference sequence). DNA for the CDR3: TGTGCCAGCAGTTATAATACGGACAGTACTTCACCCCTCCACTTT. Its protein product is CASSYNTDSTSPLHF.

This chain uses TRBV13 with TRBJ2-1, with 12 positions matching TRBD2. The CDR3 loop spans 16 amino acids. CDR1 is PRHDT and CDR2 is FYEKMQ in the germline V gene (reference sequence). V shed 5 bases and J 5 bases; nucleotides not matched to a gene: 7. This chain's CDR3 is CASSPTGLAGHNEQFF. The CDR3 DNA is TGTGCCAGCAGCCCCACGGGACTAGCGGGCCACAATGAGCAGTTCTTC.

Here the CDR3 DNA reads TGTGCCAGCAGTCCGAACTACGGGACTAACTACGAGCAGTACTTC. Amino acid sequence: CASSPNYGTNYEQYF. The V call is TRBV27, the J call TRBJ2-7; TRBD2 matches 7 bases. Germline values: CDR1 MNHEY, CDR2 SMNVEV (reference sequence). V shed 5 bases and J 3 bases; nucleotides not matched to a gene: 10. CDR3 length equals 15 residues.

The chain has TRBV18 and TRBJ2-1; possible D gene TRBD2, 5 bases. This CDR3 spans 16 amino acids. With 2 bases removed from V and 8 bases from J, the gap between germline ends came to 19 bases. Looked up from germline, CDR1 is KGHSH and CDR2 is LQKENI. The CDR3 bases are TGTGCCAGCTCACCAGGTACTAGGATGTGGGATTATGAGCAGTTCTTC. Its protein is CASSPGTRMWDYEQFF.

This sequence joins TRBV11-2 and TRBJ1-5; TRBD1 might be the D (6 bases). The germline gives CDR1 SGHAT, CDR2 FQNNGV. The CDR3 runs to 15 residues. Trimming pared 10 bases from V and 5 bases from J, leaving 21 bases between. The CDR3 sequence is CATSVGRGSHQPQHF. CDR3 in DNA: TGTGCCACCTCCGTCGGCAGGGGATCGCATCAGCCCCAGCATTTT.

The rearrangement joins TRBV25-1 to TRBJ2-5; 7 bases match TRBD1. This CDR3 has 13 residues. Germline CDR1 is MGHDK and CDR2 is SYGVNS. J was trimmed by 6 bases and V by 4 bases; bases with no gene match: 5. The CDR3 nucleotides read TGTGCCAGCAGTGGCCGACAGGGACAGACCCAGTACTTC. It encodes CASSGRQGQTQYF. Based on the CDR3 plus reference TRBV25-1 and TRBJ2-5, the full variable domain is EADIYQTPRYLVIGTGKKITLECSQTMGHDKMYWYQQDPGMELHLIHYSYGVNSTEKGDLSSESTVSRIRTEHFPLTLESARPSHTSQYLCASSGRQGQTQYFGPGTRLLVL.

The CDR3 coding sequence is TGTGCCAGCAGCCCACTAGCGGGAGGCACCGGGGAGCTGTTTTTT. It encodes CASSPLAGGTGELFF. The J gene is TRBJ2-2, the V gene TRBV3-1 (or the pseudogene TRBV3-2), with TRBD2 identical over 12 bases. This CDR3 contains 15 residues. Germline CDR1 LGHDT, CDR2 YNNKEL (reference sequence). The V gene end was trimmed by 4 bases and the J gene end by 4 bases; junction bases not matched to a gene: 1.

CDR3 residues: CASSQDREPGQSYGYTF. In nucleotides, the CDR3 is TGCGCCAGCAGCCAAGATAGGGAGCCCGGACAGTCCTATGGCTACACCTTC. The chain employs TRBV4-1 and TRBJ1-2; the D gene is possibly TRBD1 (6 bases). Germline CDR1 MGHRA, CDR2 YSYEKL. The V gene lost 0 bases and the J gene lost 4 bases, with 18 bases spanning the gap. CDR3 size: 17 residues.

V gene TRBV5-3 combines with J gene TRBJ2-1, with a possible D match to TRBD1 (6 bases). TRBV5-3 is filed as an ORF, its function uncertain. This CDR3 has 13 amino acids. Trimming shortened V by 7 bases and J by 6 bases, and 14 bases separated the two germline ends. CDR3 DNA: TGTGCCAGACACCAGGGGATTTTCAATGAGCAGTTCTTC. This sequence encodes CARHQGIFNEQFF.

This clone was found a few times. J is TRBJ2-1 and V is TRBV6-2 or TRBV6-3, with D unclear. V was trimmed by 0 bases and J by 4 bases, leaving 4 bases between them. CDR1 and CDR2 (germline): MNHEY, SVGEGT. The CDR3 loop spans 13 amino acids. CDR3 residues: CASSYSLYNEQFF. CDR3 DNA sequence: TGTGCCAGCAGTTACTCTCTATACAATGAGCAGTTCTTC.

In its sample, this clone was seen a few times. This rearrangement joins TRBV6-1 to TRBJ1-6, with TRBD1 matching over 7 bases. The length of the CDR3 is 18 residues. The junction had 9 bases not matched to a gene; V was cut back by 4 bases and J by 0 bases. Looked up from germline, CDR1 is MNHNS and CDR2 is SASEGT. The CDR3 is CASSGRGLPGSYNSPLHF. The CDR3 DNA follows: TGTGCCAGCAGTGGAAGGGGGCTGCCGGGCTCCTATAATTCACCCCTCCACTTT.

This clone was observed a few times. The chain employs TRBV25-1 and TRBJ1-4; 7 bases line up with TRBD1. After removal of 6 bases from V and 8 bases from J, the junction contained 6 bases not matched to a gene. The CDR3 has 13 amino acids. Looked up from germline, CDR1 is MGHDK and CDR2 is SYGVNS. The CDR3 DNA reads as TGTGCCAGCAGCACTTGGGACAGCGAAAAACTGTTTTTT. Residues: CASSTWDSEKLFF.

This sequence joins TRBV7-2 and TRBJ1-1; 9 nucleotides align to TRBD1. The CDR3 has 16 amino acids. Trimming at V came to 7 bases and at J to 1 base, leaving 10 bases not matched to a gene. Germline lookup yields CDR1 SGHTA and CDR2 FQGNSA. The CDR3 DNA reads TGTGCCAGCACCCCTACAGGGGGCGAAAAGAACACTGAAGCTTTCTTT. It specifies CASTPTGGEKNTEAFF.

This clone has only one observation. The rearrangement joins TRBV3-1 (or the pseudogene TRBV3-2) to TRBJ1-5, with D uncertain. The CDR3 is 14 amino acids. Germline V CDR1 and CDR2: LGHDT, YNNKEL (reference sequence). V was pared by 1 base and J by 2 bases, with 6 bases between. The CDR3 is CASSQGLRNQPQHF. The CDR3 DNA is TGTGCCAGCAGCCAAGGACTCCGCAATCAGCCCCAGCATTTT.

This clone was counted a single time. This chain links TRBV18 with TRBJ1-5; the D gene is possibly TRBD1 (6 bases). V lost 6 bases to trimming and J lost 6 bases, with 12 bases between them. The length of the CDR3 is 13 residues. The germline gives CDR1 KGHSH, CDR2 LQKENI. CDR3 DNA sequence: TGTGCCAGCTCGGCCGGGACATCTCAGCCCCAGCATTTT. As protein: CASSAGTSQPQHF.

The chain recombines TRBV27 with TRBJ1-1; no firm D call. CDR1 is MNHEY and CDR2 is SMNVEV in the germline V gene (reference sequence). CDR3 length: 14 residues. Trimming pared 3 bases from V and 4 bases from J, leaving 12 bases between. CDR3 coding DNA: TGTGCCAGCAGTTTTGGAGGGTCGGGCACTGAAGCTTTCTTT. Translated, it gives CASSFGGSGTEAFF.

This clone was recorded once. CDR3 region: CASSSTVNTEAFF. The CDR3 DNA is TGTGCCAGCAGTTCGACAGTGAACACTGAAGCTTTCTTT. The chain recombines TRBV12-3 or TRBV12-4 with TRBJ1-1, with D possibly TRBD1 on 5 matching bases. CDR3 length: 13 residues. V was trimmed by 4 bases and J by 0 bases, leaving 6 bases between them.

This clone was seen a few times. This chain uses TRBV19 with TRBJ2-7; 7 nucleotides match TRBD1. The CDR3 runs 14 residues. Germline CDR1 and CDR2: LNHDA and SQIVND (reference sequence). With V trimmed by 6 bases and J by 0 bases, 5 bases remained unmatched. DNA for the CDR3: TGTGCCAGTAGCCAACGGGACAGCTCCTACGAGCAGTACTTC. The encoded protein is CASSQRDSSYEQYF. The entire variable domain, with the rest obtained from reference TRBV19 and TRBJ2-7, is as follows: DGGITQSPKYLFRKEGQNVTLSCEQNLNHDAMYWYRQDPGQGLRLIYYSQIVNDFQKGDIAEGYSVSREKKESFPLTVTSAQKNPTAFYLCASSQRDSSYEQYFGPGTRLTVT.